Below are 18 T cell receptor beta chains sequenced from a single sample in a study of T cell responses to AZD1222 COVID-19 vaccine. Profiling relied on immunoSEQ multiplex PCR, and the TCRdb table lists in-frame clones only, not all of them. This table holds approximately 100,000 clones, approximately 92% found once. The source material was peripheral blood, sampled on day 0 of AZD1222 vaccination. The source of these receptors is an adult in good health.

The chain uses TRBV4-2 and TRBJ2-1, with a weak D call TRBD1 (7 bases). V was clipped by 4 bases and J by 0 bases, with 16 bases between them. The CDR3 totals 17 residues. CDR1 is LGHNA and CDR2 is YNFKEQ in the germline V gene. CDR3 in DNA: TGTGCCAGCAGCCGTGACCCAGGGGGGCACTCCTACAATGAGCAGTTCTTC. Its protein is CASSRDPGGHSYNEQFF.

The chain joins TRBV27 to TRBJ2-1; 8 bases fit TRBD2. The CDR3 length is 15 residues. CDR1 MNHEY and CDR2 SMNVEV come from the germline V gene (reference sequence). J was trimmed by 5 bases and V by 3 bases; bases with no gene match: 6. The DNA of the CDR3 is TGTGCCAGCAGTTTGACTAGCGCTTATAACAATGAGCAGTTCTTC. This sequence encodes CASSLTSAYNNEQFF.

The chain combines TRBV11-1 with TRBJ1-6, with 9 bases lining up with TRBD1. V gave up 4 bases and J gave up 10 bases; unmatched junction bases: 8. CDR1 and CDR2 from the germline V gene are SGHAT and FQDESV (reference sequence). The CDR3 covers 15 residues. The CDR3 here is CASSSRDRARSPLHF. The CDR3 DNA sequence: TGTGCCAGCAGCTCCCGGGACAGGGCTCGATCACCCCTCCACTTT.

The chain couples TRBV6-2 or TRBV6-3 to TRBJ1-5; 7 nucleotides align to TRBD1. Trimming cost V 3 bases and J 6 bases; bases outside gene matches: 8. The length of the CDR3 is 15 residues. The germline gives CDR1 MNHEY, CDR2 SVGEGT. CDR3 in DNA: TGTGCCAGCAGTTATCATACAGGGGAAGGTCAGCCCCAGCATTTT. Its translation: CASSYHTGEGQPQHF.

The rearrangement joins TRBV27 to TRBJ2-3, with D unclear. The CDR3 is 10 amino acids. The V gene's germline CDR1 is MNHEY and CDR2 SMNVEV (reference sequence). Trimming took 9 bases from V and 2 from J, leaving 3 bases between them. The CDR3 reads CARITDTQYF. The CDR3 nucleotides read TGTGCCAGGATCACAGATACGCAGTATTTT.

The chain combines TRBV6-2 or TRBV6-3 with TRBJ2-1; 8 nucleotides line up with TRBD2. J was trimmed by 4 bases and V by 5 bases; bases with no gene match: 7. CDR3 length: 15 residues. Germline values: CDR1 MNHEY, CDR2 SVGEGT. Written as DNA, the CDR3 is TGTGCCAGCAGTCACGTGGCGGGGGGTTACAATGAGCAGTTCTTC. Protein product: CASSHVAGGYNEQFF.

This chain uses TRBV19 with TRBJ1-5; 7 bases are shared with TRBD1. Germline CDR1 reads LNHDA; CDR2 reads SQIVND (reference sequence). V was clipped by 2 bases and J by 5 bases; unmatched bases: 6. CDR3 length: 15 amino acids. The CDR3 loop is CASSIRQGTDQPQHF. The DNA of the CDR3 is TGTGCCAGTAGTATAAGGCAAGGGACAGATCAGCCCCAGCATTTT. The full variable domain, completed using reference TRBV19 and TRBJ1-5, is DGGITQSPKYLFRKEGQNVTLSCEQNLNHDAMYWYRQDPGQGLRLIYYSQIVNDFQKGDIAEGYSVSREKKESFPLTVTSAQKNPTAFYLCASSIRQGTDQPQHFGDGTRLSIL.

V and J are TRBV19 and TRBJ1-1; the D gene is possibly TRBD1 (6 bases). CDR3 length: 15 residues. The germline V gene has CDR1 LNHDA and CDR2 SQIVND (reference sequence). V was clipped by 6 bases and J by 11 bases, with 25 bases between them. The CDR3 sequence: CASRERWGGAEAAFF. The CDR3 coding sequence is TGTGCCAGTAGAGAGAGGTGGGGGGGCGCGGAGGCGGCTTTCTTT.

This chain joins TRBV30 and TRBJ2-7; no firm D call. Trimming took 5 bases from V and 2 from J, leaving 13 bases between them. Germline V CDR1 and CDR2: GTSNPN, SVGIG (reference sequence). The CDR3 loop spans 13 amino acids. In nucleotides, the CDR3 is TGTGCCTGGGGGTTGGGCAGAACCTACGAGCAGTACTTC. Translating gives CAWGLGRTYEQYF.

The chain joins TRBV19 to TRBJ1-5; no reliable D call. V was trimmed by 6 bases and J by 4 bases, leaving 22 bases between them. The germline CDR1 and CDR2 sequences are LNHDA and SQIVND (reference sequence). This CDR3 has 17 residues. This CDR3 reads CASSPPGFAQINQPQHF. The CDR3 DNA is TGTGCCAGTAGCCCGCCAGGATTTGCTCAGATTAATCAGCCCCAGCATTTT. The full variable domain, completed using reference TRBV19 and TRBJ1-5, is DGGITQSPKYLFRKEGQNVTLSCEQNLNHDAMYWYRQDPGQGLRLIYYSQIVNDFQKGDIAEGYSVSREKKESFPLTVTSAQKNPTAFYLCASSPPGFAQINQPQHFGDGTRLSIL.

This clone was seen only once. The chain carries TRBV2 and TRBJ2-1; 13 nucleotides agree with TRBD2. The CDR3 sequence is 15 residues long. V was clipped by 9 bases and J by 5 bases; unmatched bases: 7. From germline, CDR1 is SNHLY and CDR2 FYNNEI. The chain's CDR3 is CARRSGTSGDNEQFF. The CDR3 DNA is TGTGCCAGGAGATCCGGGACTAGCGGGGACAATGAGCAGTTCTTC.

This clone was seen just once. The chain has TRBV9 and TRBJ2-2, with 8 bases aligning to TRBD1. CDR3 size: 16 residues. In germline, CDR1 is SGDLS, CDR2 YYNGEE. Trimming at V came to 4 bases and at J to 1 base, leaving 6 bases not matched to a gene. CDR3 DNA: TGTGCCAGCAGCTCACGGACAGGGAGGAACACCGGGGAGCTGTTTTTT. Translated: CASSSRTGRNTGELFF.

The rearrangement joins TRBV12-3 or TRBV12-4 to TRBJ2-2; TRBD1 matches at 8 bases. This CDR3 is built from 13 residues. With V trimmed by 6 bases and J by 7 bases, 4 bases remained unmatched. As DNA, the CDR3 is TGTGCCAGCAGCCGACAGGGGATCGGGGAGCTGTTTTTT. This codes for CASSRQGIGELFF.

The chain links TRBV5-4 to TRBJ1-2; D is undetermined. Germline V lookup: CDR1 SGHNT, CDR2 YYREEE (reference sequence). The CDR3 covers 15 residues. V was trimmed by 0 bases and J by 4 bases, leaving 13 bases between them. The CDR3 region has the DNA TGTGCCAGCAGCTTGGAGGGAGGGTCCCCCTATGGCTACACCTTC. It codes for CASSLEGGSPYGYTF.

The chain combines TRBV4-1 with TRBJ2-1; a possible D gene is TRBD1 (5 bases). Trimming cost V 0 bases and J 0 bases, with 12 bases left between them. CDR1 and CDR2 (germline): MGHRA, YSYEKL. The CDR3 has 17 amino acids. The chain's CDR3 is CASSQDPRASSYNEQFF. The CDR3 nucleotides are TGCGCCAGCAGCCAAGATCCCAGGGCTAGCTCCTACAATGAGCAGTTCTTC.

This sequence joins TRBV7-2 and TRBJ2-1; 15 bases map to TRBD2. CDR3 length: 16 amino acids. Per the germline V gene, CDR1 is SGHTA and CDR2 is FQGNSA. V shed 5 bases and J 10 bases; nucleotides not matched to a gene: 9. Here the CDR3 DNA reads TGTGCCAGCAGCCCTAATCCGGGACTAGCGGGGGGAGAGCAGTTCTTC. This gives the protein CASSPNPGLAGGEQFF.

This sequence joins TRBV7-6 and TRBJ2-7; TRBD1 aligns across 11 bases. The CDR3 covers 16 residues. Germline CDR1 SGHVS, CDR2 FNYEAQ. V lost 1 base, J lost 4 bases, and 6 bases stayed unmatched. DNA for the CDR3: TGTGCCAGCAGCTTAGTAGGACAGGGGGCAATTTACGAGCAGTACTTC. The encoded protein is CASSLVGQGAIYEQYF.

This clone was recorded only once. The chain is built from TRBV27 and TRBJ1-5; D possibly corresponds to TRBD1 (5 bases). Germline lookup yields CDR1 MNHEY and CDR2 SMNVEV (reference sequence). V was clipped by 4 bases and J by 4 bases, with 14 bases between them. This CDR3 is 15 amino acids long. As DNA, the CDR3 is TGTGCCAGCAGTTCATTCCCGGGGCAAAATCAGCCCCAGCATTTT. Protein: CASSSFPGQNQPQHF.